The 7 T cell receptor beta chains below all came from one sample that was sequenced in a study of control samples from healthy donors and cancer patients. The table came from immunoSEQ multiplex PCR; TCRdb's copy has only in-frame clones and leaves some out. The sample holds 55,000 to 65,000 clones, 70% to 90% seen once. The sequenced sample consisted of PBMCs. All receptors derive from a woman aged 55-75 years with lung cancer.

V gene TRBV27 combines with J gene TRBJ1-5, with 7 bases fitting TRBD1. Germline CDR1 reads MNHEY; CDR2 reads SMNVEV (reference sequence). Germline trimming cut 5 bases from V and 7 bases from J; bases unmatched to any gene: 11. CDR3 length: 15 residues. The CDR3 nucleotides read TGTGCCAGCAGTCCGCGAGACAGGGACAGACAGCCCCAGCATTTT. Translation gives CASSPRDRDRQPQHF.

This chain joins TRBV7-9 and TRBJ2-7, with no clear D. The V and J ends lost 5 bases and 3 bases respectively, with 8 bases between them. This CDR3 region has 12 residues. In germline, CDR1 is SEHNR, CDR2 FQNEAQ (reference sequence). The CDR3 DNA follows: TGTGCCAGCAGCCTCATATACTACGAGCAGTACTTC. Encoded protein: CASSLIYYEQYF.

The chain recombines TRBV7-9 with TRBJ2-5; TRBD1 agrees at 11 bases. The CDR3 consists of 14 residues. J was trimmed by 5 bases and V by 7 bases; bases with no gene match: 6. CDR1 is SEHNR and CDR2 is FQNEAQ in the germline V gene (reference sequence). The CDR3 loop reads CASNGQGAYETQYF. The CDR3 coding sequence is TGTGCCAGCAATGGACAGGGGGCCTATGAGACCCAGTACTTC.

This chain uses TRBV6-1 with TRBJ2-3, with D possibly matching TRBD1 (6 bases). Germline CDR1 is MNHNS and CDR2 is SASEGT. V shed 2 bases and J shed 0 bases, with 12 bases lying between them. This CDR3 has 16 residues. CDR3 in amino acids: CASSETGGGSTDTQYF. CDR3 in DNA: TGTGCCAGCAGTGAAACTGGGGGCGGAAGCACAGATACGCAGTATTTT.

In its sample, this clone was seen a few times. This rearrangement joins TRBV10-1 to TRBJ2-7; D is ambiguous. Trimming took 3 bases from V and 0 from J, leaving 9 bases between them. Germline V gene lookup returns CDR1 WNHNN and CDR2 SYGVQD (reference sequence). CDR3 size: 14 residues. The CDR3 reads CASSEFRGSYEQYF. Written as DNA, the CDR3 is TGCGCCAGCAGTGAATTTAGAGGCTCCTACGAGCAGTACTTC.

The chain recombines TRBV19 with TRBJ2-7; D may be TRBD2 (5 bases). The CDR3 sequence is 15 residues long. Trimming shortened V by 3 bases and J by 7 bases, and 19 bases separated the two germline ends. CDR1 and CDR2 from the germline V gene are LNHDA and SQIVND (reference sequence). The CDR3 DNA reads TGTGCCAGTAGTATTAGTCAGAACCTCGGAGGAGAGCAGTACTTC. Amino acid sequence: CASSISQNLGGEQYF. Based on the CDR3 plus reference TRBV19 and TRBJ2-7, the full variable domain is DGGITQSPKYLFRKEGQNVTLSCEQNLNHDAMYWYRQDPGQGLRLIYYSQIVNDFQKGDIAEGYSVSREKKESFPLTVTSAQKNPTAFYLCASSISQNLGGEQYFGPGTRLTVT.

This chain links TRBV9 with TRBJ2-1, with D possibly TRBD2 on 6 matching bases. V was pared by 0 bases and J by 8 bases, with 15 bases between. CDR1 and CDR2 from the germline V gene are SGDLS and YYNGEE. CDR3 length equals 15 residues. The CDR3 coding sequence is TGTGCCAGCAGCGTAGCCGGGAGAAGGTCCCATGAGCAGTTCTTC. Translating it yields CASSVAGRRSHEQFF.